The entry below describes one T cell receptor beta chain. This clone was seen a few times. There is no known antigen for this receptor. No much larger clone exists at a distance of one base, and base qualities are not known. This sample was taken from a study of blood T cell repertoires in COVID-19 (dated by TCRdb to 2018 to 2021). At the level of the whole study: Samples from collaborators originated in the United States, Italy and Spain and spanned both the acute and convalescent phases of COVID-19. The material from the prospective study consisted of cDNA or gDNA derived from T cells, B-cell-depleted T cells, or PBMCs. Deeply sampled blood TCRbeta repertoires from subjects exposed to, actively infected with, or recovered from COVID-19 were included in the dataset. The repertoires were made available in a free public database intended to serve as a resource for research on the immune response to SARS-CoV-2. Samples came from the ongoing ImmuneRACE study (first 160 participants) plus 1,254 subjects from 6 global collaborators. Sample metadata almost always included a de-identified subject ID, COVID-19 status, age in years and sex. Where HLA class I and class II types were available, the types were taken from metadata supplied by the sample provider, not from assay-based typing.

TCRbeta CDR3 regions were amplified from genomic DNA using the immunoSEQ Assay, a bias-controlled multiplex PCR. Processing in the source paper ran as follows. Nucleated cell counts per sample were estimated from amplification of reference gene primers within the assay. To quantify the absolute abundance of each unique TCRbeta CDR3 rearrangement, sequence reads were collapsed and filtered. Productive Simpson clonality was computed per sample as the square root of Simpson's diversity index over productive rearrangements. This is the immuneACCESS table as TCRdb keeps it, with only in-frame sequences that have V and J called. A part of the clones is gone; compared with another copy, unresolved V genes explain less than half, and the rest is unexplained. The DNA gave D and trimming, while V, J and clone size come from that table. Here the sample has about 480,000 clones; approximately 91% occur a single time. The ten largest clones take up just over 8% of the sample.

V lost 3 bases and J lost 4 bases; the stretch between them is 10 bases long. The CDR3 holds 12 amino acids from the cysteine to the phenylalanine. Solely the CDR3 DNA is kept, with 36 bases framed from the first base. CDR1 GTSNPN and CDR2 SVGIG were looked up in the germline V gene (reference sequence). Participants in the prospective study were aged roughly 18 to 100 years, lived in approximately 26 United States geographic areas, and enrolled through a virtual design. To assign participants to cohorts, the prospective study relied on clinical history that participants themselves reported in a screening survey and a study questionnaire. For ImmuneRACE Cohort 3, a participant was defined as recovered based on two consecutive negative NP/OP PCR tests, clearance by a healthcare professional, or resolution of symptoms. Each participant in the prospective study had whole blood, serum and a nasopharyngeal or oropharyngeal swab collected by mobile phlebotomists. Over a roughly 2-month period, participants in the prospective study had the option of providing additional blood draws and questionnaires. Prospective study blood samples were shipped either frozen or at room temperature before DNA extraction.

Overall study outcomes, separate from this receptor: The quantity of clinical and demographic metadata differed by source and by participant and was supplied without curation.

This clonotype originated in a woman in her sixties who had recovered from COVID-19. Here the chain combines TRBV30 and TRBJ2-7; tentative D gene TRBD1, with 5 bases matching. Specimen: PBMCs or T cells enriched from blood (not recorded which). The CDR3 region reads CAWSRTPYEQYF. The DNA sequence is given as TGTGCCTGGAGCCGGACACCGTACGAGCAGTACTTC.